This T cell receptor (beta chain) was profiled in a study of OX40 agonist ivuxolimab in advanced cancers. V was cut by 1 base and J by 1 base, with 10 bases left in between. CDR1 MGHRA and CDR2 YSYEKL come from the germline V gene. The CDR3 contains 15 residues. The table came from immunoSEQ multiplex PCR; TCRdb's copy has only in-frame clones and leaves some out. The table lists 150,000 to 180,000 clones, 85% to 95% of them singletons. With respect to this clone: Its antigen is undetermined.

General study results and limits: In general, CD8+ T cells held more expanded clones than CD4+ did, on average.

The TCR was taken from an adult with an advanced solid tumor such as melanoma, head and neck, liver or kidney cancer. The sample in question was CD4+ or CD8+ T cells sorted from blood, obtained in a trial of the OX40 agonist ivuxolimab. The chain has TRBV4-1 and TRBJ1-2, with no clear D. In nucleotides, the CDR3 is TGCGCCAGCAGCCAAGGACGGCCTTTTAACTATGGCTACACCTTC. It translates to CASSQGRPFNYGYTF.